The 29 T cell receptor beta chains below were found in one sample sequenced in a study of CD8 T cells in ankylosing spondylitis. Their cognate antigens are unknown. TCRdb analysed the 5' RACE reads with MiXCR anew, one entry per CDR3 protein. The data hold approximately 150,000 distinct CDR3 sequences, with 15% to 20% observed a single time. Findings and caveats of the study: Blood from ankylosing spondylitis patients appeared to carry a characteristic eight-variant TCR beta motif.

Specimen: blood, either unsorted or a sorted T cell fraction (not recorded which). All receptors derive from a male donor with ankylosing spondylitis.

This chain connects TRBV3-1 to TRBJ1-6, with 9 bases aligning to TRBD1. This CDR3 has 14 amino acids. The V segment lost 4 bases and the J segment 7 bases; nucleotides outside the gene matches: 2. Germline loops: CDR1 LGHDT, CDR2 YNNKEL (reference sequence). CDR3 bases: TGTGCCAGCAGCCGCGACAGGGGGAATTCACCCCTCCACTTT. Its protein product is CASSRDRGNSPLHF.

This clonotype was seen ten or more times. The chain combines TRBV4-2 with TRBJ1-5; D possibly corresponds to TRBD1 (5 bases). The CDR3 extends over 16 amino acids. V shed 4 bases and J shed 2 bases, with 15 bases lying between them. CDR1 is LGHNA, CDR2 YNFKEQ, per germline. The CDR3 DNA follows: TGTGCCAGCAGCCCTGAGGGGTCTAGTGGCAATCAGCCCCAGCATTTT. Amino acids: CASSPEGSSGNQPQHF.

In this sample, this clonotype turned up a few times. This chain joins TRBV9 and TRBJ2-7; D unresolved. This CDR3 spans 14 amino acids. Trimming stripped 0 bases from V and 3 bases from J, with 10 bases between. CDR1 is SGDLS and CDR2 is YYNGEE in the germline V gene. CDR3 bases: TGTGCCAGCAGCGTAGACGGTGGAGACTACGAGCAGTACTTC. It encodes CASSVDGGDYEQYF.

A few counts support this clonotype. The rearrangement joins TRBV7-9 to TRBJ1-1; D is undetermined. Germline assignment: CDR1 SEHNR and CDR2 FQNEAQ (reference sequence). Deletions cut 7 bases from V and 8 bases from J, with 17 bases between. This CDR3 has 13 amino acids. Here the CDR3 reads CASNPVARAEAFF. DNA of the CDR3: TGTGCCAGCAACCCGGTGGCGCGGGCGGAAGCTTTCTTT.

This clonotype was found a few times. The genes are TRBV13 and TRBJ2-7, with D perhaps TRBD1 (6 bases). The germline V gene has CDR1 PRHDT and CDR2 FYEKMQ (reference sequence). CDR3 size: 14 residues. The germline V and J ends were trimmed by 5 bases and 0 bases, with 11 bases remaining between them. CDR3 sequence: CASSDRTVSYEQYF. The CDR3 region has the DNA TGTGCCAGCAGCGACAGGACAGTCTCCTACGAGCAGTACTTC.

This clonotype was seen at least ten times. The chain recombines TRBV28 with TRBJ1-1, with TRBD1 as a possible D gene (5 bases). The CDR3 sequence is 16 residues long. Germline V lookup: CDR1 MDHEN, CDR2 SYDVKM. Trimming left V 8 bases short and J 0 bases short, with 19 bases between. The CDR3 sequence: CASPPGRQDVNTEAFF. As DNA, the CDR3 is TGTGCCAGCCCTCCGGGACGCCAGGACGTGAACACTGAAGCTTTCTTT.

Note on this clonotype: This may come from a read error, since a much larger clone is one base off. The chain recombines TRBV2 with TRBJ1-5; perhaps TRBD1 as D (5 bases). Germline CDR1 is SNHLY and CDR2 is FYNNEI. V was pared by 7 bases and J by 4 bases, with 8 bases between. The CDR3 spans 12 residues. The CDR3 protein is CASTGGNQPQHF. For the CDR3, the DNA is TGTGCCAGCACCGGGGGGAATCAGCCCCAGCATTTT.

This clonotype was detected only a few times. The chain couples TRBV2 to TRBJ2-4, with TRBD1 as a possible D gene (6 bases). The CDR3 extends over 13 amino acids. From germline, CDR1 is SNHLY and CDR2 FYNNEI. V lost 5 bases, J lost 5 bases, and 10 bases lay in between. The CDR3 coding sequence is TGTGCCAGCAGTCTGGGGGCAGAAAACATTCAGTACTTC. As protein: CASSLGAENIQYF.

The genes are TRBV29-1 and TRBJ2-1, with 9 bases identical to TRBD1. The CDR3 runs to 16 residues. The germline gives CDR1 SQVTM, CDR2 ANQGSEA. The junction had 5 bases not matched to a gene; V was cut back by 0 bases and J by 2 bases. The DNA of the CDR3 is TGCAGCGTTGAAGATGGGGGGACAGGGACCTACAATGAGCAGTTCTTC. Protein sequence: CSVEDGGTGTYNEQFF.

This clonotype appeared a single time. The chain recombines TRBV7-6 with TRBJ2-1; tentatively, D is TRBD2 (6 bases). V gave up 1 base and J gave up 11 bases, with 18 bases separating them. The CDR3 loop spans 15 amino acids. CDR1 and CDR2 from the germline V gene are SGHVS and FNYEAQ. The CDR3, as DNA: TGTGCCAGCAGCTTAGAGGCTAGCGTTGAAGAAAAGCAGTTCTTC. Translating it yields CASSLEASVEEKQFF.

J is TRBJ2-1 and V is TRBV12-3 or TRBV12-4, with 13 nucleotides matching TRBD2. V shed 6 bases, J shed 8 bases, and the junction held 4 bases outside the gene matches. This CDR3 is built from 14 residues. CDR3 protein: CASRGTSGIYEQFF. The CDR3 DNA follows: TGTGCCAGCAGGGGGACTAGCGGGATATATGAGCAGTTCTTC.

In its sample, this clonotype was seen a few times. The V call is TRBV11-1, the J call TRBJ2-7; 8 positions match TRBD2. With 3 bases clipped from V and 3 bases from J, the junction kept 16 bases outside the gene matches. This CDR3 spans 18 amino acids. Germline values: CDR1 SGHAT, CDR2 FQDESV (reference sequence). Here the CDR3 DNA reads TGTGCCAGCAGCTTTTCCAGGCGGGGTGGTAGCGGGAACTACGAGCAGTACTTC. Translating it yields CASSFSRRGGSGNYEQYF.

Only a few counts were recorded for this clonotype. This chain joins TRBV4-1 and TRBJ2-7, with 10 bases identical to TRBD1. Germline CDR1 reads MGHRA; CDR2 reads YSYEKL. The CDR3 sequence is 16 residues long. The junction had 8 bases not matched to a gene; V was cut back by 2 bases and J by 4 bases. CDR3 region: CASSQTPGTGEYEQYF. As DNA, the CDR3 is TGCGCCAGCAGCCAAACCCCCGGGACAGGGGAATACGAGCAGTACTTC.

The CDR3 here is CASTPRQEGANVLTF. CDR3 nucleotides: TGCGCCAGCACCCCCCGCCAGGAAGGGGCCAACGTCCTGACTTTC. The chain joins TRBV5-1 to TRBJ2-6, with D unresolved. CDR1 and CDR2 (germline): SGHRS, YFSETQ. This CDR3 has 15 residues. V was clipped by 6 bases and J by 4 bases, with 14 bases between them.

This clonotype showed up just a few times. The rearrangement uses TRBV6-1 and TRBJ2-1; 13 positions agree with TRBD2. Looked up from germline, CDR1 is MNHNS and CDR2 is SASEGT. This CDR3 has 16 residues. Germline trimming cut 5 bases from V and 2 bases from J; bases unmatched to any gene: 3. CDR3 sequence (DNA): TGTGCCAGCAGTCCCGGGACTAGCGGGACCTACAATGAGCAGTTCTTC. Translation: CASSPGTSGTYNEQFF.

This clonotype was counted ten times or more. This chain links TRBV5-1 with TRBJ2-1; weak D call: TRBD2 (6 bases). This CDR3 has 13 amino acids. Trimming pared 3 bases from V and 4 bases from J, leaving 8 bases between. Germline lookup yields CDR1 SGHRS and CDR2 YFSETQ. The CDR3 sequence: CASSSGGYNEQFF. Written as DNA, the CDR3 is TGCGCCAGCAGCTCCGGAGGGTACAATGAGCAGTTCTTC.

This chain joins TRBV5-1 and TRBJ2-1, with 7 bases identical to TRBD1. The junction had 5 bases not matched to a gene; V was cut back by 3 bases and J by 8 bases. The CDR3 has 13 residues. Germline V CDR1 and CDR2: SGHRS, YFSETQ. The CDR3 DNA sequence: TGCGCCAGCAGCTCGACAGGGTTGGATGAGCAGTTCTTC. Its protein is CASSSTGLDEQFF.

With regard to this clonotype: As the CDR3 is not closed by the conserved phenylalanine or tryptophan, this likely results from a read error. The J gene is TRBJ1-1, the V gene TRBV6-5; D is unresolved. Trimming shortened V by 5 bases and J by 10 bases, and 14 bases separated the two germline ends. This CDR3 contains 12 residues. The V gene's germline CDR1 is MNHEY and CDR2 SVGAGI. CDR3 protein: CASSTDSFRAFI. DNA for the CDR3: TGTGCCAGCAGTACCGACTCCTTTCGAGCTTTCATT.

In DNA, the CDR3 is TGTGCCAGCAGCTTGTCAGAGGGCTCCTACAATGAGCAGTTCTTC. Protein: CASSLSEGSYNEQFF. The V gene is TRBV7-9, the J gene TRBJ2-1, with a possible D match to TRBD2 (5 bases). Germline values: CDR1 SEHNR, CDR2 FQNEAQ (reference sequence). Trimming pared 3 bases from V and 0 bases from J, leaving 9 bases between. CDR3 length: 15 amino acids. Combining the CDR3 with reference TRBV7-9 and TRBJ2-1 gives the whole variable domain DTGVSQNPRHKITKRGQNVTFRCDPISEHNRLYWYRQTLGQGPEFLTYFQNEAQLEKSRLLSDRFSAERPKGSFSTLEIQRTEQGDSAMYLCASSLSEGSYNEQFFGPGTRLTVL.

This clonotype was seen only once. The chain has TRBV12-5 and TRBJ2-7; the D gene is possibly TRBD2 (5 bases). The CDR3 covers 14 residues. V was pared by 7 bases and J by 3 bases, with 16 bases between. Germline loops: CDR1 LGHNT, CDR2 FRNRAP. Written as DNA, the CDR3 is TGTGCTAGTGCCTTCCACGGGGAATTCTACGAGCAGTACTTC. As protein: CASAFHGEFYEQYF.

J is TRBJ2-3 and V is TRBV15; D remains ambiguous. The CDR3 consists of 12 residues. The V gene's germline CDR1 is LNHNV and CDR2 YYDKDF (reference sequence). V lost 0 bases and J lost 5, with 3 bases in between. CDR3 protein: CATSRERDTQYF. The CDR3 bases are TGTGCCACCAGCAGAGAACGAGATACGCAGTATTTT. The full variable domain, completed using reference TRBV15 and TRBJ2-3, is DAMVIQNPRYQVTQFGKPVTLSCSQTLNHNVMYWYQQKSSQAPKLLFHYYDKDFNNEADTPDNFQSRRPNTSFCFLDIRSPGLGDTAMYLCATSRERDTQYFGPGTRLTVL.

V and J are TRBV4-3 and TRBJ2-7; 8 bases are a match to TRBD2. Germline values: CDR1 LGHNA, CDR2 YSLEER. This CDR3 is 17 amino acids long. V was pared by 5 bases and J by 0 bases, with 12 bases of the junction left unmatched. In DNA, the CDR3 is TGCGCCAGCAGCGAGAAATTTAGCGGGACCGACTCCTACGAGCAGTACTTC. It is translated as CASSEKFSGTDSYEQYF.

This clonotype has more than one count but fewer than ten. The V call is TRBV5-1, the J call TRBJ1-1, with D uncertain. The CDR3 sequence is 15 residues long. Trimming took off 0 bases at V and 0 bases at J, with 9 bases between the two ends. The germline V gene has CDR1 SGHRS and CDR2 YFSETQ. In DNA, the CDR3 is TGCGCCAGCAGCTTGGAGTGGGGTGTGAACACTGAAGCTTTCTTT. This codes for CASSLEWGVNTEAFF. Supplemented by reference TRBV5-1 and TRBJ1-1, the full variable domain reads KAGVTQTPRYLIKTRGQQVTLSCSPISGHRSVSWYQQTPGQGLQFLFEYFSETQRNKGNFPGRFSGRQFSNSRSEMNVSTLELGDSALYLCASSLEWGVNTEAFFGQGTRLTVV.

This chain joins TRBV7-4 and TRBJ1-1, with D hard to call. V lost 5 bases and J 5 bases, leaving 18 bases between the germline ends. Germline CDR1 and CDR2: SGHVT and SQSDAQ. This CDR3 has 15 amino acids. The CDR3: CASSVPRETWTEAFF. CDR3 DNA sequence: TGTGCCAGCAGCGTGCCGCGGGAGACTTGGACTGAAGCTTTCTTT. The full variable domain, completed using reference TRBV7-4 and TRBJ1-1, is GAGVSQSPRYKVAKRGRDVALRCDSISGHVTLYWYRQTLGQGSEVLTYSQSDAQRDKSGRPSGRFSAERPERSVSTLKIQRTEQGDSAVYLCASSVPRETWTEAFFGQGTRLTVV.

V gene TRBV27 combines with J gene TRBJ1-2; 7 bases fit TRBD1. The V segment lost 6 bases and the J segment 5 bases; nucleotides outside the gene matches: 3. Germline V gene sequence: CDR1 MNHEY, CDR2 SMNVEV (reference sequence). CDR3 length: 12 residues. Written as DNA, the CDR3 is TGTGCCAGCAGGGAGACAGGGTATGGCTACACCTTC. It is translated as CASRETGYGYTF.

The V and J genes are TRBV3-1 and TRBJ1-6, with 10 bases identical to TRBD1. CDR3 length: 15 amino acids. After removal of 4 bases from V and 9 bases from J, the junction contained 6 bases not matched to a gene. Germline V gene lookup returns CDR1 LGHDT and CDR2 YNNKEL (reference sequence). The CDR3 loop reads CASSRDRGRGSPLHF. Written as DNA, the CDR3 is TGTGCCAGCAGCCGAGACAGGGGGCGCGGTTCACCCCTCCACTTT.

The CDR3 protein is CASSGWEQYF. CDR3 DNA: TGTGCCAGCTCGGGGTGGGAGCAGTACTTC. The V call is TRBV2, the J call TRBJ2-7; TRBD2 might be the D (5 bases). The CDR3 is 10 residues long. CDR1 and CDR2 (germline): SNHLY, FYNNEI. V lost 8 bases and J 7 bases, leaving 9 bases between the germline ends.

Written as DNA, the CDR3 is TGTGCCAGCAGCTTAGCCGGGACAGCGAGTGAAAAACTGTTTTTT. Its translation is CASSLAGTASEKLFF. The rearrangement links TRBV7-9 to TRBJ1-4; 7 bases align to TRBD1. Per the germline V gene, CDR1 is SEHNR and CDR2 is FQNEAQ (reference sequence). V was pared by 0 bases and J by 7 bases, with 5 bases of the junction left unmatched. This CDR3 is built from 15 residues.

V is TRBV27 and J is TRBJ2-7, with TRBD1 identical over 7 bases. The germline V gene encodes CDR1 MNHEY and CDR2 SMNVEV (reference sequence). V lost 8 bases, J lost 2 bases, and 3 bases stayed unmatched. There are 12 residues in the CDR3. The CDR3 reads CASGDRAYEQYF. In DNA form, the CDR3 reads TGTGCCAGCGGCGACAGGGCCTACGAGCAGTACTTC.